This T cell receptor beta chain was recovered during a study of vaccination and CD4 T cells after COVID-19. On the study more broadly: Vaccinees got either two BNT162b2 doses or two mRNA-1273 doses. Collection of post-COVID samples occurred a median about 100 days after diagnosis, spanning a range of 35 to 161. Overlapping peptides covering the spike proteins of SARS-CoV-2, HCoV-NL63, HCoV-OC43 and HCoV-229E were added to stimulate cells. Whole-study results and caveats: Although the median of SARS-CoV-2-reactive clonotypes rose from approximately 21 to 40, the change was not significant.

On this clonotype: The antigen is not known.

Sequencing of cultured CD4+ T cell DNA used the Oncomine TCR Beta short-read assay. TCRdb re-called the PCR reads with MiXCR, one entry per CDR3 protein. The table includes 20,000 to 25,000 distinct CDR3 sequences, 55% to 70% detected once. CDR1 is LNHDA, CDR2 SQIVND, per germline (reference sequence). V was pared by 4 bases and J by 0 bases, with 9 bases between. This CDR3 has 14 amino acids. Treatment here: 10-day PBMC culture with coronavirus spike peptide pools or control peptides (ViraFEST assay). The sequence was obtained from a human donor who received a COVID-19 vaccine. V is TRBV19 and J is TRBJ1-1, with TRBD1 as a possible D gene (6 bases). The source material was CD4+ T cells from blood, cultured in vitro, sampled after SARS-CoV-2 vaccination. The CDR3 bases are TGTGCCAGTAGTAACAGGGCCTTGAACACTGAAGCTTTCTTT. Translation gives CASSNRALNTEAFF.